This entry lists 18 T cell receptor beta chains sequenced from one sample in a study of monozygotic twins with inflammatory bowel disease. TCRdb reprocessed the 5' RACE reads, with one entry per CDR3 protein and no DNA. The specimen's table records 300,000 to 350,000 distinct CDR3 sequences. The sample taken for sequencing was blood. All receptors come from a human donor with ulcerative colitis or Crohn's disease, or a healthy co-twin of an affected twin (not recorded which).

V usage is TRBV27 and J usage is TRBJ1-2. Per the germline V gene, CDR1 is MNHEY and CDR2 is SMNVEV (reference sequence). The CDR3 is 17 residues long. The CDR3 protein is CASSSGGPPVGAYGYTF.

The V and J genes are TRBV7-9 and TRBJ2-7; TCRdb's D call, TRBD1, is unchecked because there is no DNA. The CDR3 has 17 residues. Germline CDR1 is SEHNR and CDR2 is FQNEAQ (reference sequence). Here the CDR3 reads CASGKAGGTYQGNEQYF.

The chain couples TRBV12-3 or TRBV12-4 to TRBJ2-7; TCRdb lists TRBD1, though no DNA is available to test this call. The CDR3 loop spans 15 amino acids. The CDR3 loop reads CASTTSGSSSYEQYF.

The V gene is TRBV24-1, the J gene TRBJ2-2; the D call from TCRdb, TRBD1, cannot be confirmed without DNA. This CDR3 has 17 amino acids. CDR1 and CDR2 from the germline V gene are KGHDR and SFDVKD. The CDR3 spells CAPDFYKRQPNTGELFF.

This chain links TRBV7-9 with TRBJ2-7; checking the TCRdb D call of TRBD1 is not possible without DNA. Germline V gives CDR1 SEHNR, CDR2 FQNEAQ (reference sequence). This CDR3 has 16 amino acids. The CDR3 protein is CASTPAFGGPPTGQYF.

The CDR3 loop is CASSQGYWAGELFF. The chain employs TRBV4-3 and TRBJ2-2. Per germline, CDR1 LGHNA and CDR2 YSLEER. The CDR3 contains 14 residues.

This chain's CDR3 is CSGSGGTDTQYF. The V and J genes are TRBV20-1 and TRBJ2-3; TCRdb designates TRBD2, a call that cannot be tested without DNA. The V gene's germline CDR1 is DFQATT and CDR2 SNEGSKA (reference sequence). This CDR3 comprises 12 residues.

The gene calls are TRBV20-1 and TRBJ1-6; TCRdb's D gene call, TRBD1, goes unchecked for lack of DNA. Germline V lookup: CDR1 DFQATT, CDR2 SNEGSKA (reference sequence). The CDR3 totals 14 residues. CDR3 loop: CSAQPTGGNSPLHF.

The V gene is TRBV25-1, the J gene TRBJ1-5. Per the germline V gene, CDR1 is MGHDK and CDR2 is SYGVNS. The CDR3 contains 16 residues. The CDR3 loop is CASTHSEAGRNQPQHF.

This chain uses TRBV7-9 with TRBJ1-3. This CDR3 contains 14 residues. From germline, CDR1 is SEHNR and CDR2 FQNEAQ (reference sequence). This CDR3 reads CASTVQDSGNTIYF.

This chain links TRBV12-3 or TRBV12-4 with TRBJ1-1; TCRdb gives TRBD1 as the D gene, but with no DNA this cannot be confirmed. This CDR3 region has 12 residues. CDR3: CASNPFPNEAFF.

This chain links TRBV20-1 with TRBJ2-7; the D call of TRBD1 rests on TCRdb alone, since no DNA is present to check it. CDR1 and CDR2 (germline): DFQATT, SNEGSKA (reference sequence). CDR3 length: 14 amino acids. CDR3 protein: CSARDDRTGSEQYF.

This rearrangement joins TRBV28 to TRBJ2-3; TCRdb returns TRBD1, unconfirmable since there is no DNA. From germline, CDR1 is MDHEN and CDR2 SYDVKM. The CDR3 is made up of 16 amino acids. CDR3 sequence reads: CASSSGQGSLEDTQYF.

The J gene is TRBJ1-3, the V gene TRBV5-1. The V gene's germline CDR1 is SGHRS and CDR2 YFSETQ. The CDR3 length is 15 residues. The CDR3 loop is CASSLDYSSGNTIYF.

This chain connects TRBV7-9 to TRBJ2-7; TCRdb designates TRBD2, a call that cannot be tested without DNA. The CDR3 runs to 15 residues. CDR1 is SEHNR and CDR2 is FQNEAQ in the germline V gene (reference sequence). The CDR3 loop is CASSPGFGAVDEQYF.

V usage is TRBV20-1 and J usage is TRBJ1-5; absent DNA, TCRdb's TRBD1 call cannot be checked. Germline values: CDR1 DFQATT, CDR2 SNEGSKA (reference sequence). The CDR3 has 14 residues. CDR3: CSVNTGYSNQPQHF.

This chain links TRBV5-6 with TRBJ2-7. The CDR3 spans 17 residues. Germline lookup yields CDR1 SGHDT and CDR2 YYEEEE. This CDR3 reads CASSFSYAGILSYEQYF.

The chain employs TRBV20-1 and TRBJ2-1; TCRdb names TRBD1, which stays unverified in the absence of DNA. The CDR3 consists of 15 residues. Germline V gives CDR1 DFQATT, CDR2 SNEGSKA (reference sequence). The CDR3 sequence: CSAGHGNGLGNEQFF.